This TCR beta chain comes out of a study of post-analysis software for immune sequencing data (dated by TCRdb to 2015 to 2017). With regard to the full study: Relapsing-remitting, secondary progressive and progressive-relapsing multiple sclerosis were recorded as disease courses, and subtype annotation was lacking for some patients. A subset of samples was prepared in parallel using single-end sample barcoding, then pooled and co-amplified after Illumina adapter ligation. The patient repertoires were compared against around 11 previously published healthy control repertoires obtained from donors aged 6 to 25 years. The paper as a whole reports these results and caveats: Direct clustering with F measure revealed strong co-clustering of samples prepared in the same batch, which led to a batch-effect correction. Significantly lower normalized Chao1 diversity was found in multiple sclerosis patients than in controls, suggesting substantial peripheral T-cell clonal expansion. Significantly higher frequencies in patients than in controls were found for roughly 5 TRBV segments, including TRBV5-6, TRBV5-1 and TRBV20-1. The multiple sclerosis patient group was slightly younger than the control group.

To demonstrate the VDJtools post-analysis software, TCR beta repertoires were profiled from the peripheral blood of 13 young patients with multiple sclerosis. The multiple sclerosis patients were children and adolescents between about 6 and 16 years of age. Relative to germline, V is 0 bases shorter and J is 5 bases shorter, with 13 bases between their ends. The germline V gene gives CDR1 as SGDLS and CDR2 as YYNGEE. The CDR3, cysteine through phenylalanine, is 15 amino acids long. The kept DNA is CDR3 alone, 45 bases in frame from the first base. Receptor amplification or capture employed PCR. Sequencing relied on an Illumina HiSeq 2500. To reduce PCR and sequencing biases, unique molecular identifiers were built into the TCR beta cDNA libraries. Approximately 500,000 cDNA molecules were obtained per 1 to 10 million input T cells, so each molecule approximated one T cell. Patient libraries were prepared and sequenced with the same protocol used for the earlier healthy control dataset. Samples belonging to the same batch were prepared together, multiplexed and sequenced on a shared HiSeq lane. In the original analysis: MIGEC handled the raw barcoded reads, throwing out single-read molecular identifier groups before consensus assembly and CDR3 extraction. Clonotype tables were post-analysed with VDJtools, normalizing diversity by down-sampling all datasets to the smallest sample size. To correct batch-related cross-sample contamination, repertoire overlap clustering matched CDR3 amino acid sequences but not nucleotide sequences. TCRdb reworked the public reads: Q25 trimming with fastp, MiXCR clone assembly, productive beta chains retained. Every CDR3 protein is listed once, alongside the most common genes and DNA of its rows. TCRdb, not the authors, supplied the V and J calls. The sample table lists 650,000 to 850,000 distinct CDR3 sequences, approximately 44% of them with a count of one. Together, the top ten hold roughly 5% of the sample.

A few counts support this clonotype. What antigen it recognizes has not been identified. No per-base quality is available; no much larger clone lies one base away. The specimen was blood. Recombination linked TRBV9 to TRBJ2-3, and TRBD2 may be the D gene, going by 5 matching bases. The sequence was collected from a girl aged 10-17 years with multiple sclerosis. The nucleotide sequence reads TGTGCCAGCAGCGTAGACGTGGGCGGACTAGATACGCAGTATTTT. Its amino acids are CASSVDVGGLDTQYF.